The 31 T cell receptor beta chains given below trace back to one sample, sequenced in a study of T cell responses to AZD1222 COVID-19 vaccine. The repertoire was sequenced with immunoSEQ multiplex PCR; TCRdb's copy has only in-frame clones and lacks some. The table shows 170,000 or so clones, with around nine tenths occurring only once. The sample was peripheral blood, taken 28 days after the second AZD1222 dose. The receptors were sampled from an adult who received the AZD1222 COVID-19 vaccine.

The chain has TRBV5-4 and TRBJ2-5; maybe TRBD1 (6 bases). The CDR3 length is 13 residues. Between the trimmed V and J ends, which lost 1 base and 3 bases, there was a span of 7 bases. CDR1 is SGHNT and CDR2 is YYREEE in the germline V gene (reference sequence). CDR3 protein: CASSLTGKETQYF. In nucleotides, the CDR3 is TGTGCCAGCAGCTTGACAGGGAAAGAGACCCAGTACTTC.

The rearrangement links TRBV12-3 or TRBV12-4 to TRBJ1-1; no clear D gene. The CDR3 sequence is 13 residues long. The V and J ends lost 2 bases and 6 bases respectively, with 10 bases between them. This CDR3 is CASSLTSLAEAFF. The CDR3 nucleotides are TGTGCCAGCAGTTTAACCTCTTTAGCTGAAGCTTTCTTT.

The chain is built from TRBV7-2 and TRBJ2-3; D is undetermined. The CDR3 totals 14 residues. CDR1 SGHTA and CDR2 FQGNSA come from the germline V gene. Trimming took 5 bases from V and 6 from J, leaving 15 bases between them. The CDR3 DNA reads TGTGCCAGCAGCCCCCTTACTAACACGGATACGCAGTATTTT. Its protein product is CASSPLTNTDTQYF.

The V call is TRBV19, the J call TRBJ2-1; weak D call: TRBD1 (5 bases). Looked up from germline, CDR1 is LNHDA and CDR2 is SQIVND (reference sequence). The CDR3 sequence is 16 residues long. The ends were cut back, 4 bases at V and 5 bases at J, with 18 bases in the middle. The CDR3 DNA follows: TGTGCCAGTAGTACCATGGAAGGGGTGGCGAACAATGAGCAGTTCTTC. It yields the protein CASSTMEGVANNEQFF.

This chain uses TRBV11-3 with TRBJ2-7, with 11 bases aligning to TRBD2. Trimming at V came to 9 bases and at J to 0 bases, leaving 4 bases not matched to a gene. In germline, CDR1 is SGHNT, CDR2 YENEEA. The CDR3 sequence is 14 residues long. CDR3 DNA: TGTGCCAGGAAACTAGCGGGGGACTCCTACGAGCAGTACTTC. Amino acids: CARKLAGDSYEQYF.

A single count supports this clone. In DNA, the CDR3 is TGTGCCTGGACAGGGATCGGCTTCGACGGCTACACCTTC. It is translated as CAWTGIGFDGYTF. The chain employs TRBV30 and TRBJ1-2; D might be TRBD1 (5 bases). CDR1 and CDR2 (germline): GTSNPN, SVGIG (reference sequence). The V and J ends lost 4 bases and 8 bases respectively, with 17 bases between them. This CDR3 spans 13 amino acids.

This chain joins TRBV6-5 and TRBJ2-1; 7 bases map to TRBD1. Per germline, CDR1 MNHEY and CDR2 SVGAGI. The ends lost 6 bases at V and 4 bases at J; junction bases unmatched: 9. This CDR3 has 15 residues. CDR3: CASRDLGGGYNEQFF. In DNA form, the CDR3 reads TGTGCCAGCAGGGACCTAGGGGGCGGGTACAATGAGCAGTTCTTC.

V gene TRBV5-6 combines with J gene TRBJ2-7, with 12 bases that match TRBD2. J gave up 6 bases and V 4 bases, and 17 bases lay outside the gene matches. Germline V gives CDR1 SGHDT, CDR2 YYEEEE. This CDR3 is built from 18 residues. The CDR3 here is CASSPGTSGLRTYGEQYF. Written as DNA, the CDR3 is TGTGCCAGCAGCCCGGGGACTAGCGGGTTGAGAACTTATGGCGAGCAGTACTTC.

The chain links TRBV5-8 to TRBJ1-1, with a weak D call TRBD1 (5 bases). This CDR3 is built from 15 residues. V was clipped by 3 bases and J by 2 bases, with 14 bases between them. Germline V gene sequence: CDR1 SGHTS, CDR2 YDEGEE. CDR3 protein: CASSSGLGVNTEAFF. CDR3 DNA sequence: TGTGCCAGCAGCTCTGGATTGGGGGTCAACACTGAAGCTTTCTTT.

CDR3 sequence reads: CASSPPSYNEQFF. CDR3 sequence (DNA): TGTGCCAGCAGCCCCCCCTCCTACAATGAGCAGTTCTTC. V gene TRBV11-2 combines with J gene TRBJ2-1, with D unresolved. The CDR3 is 13 residues long. The germline CDR1 and CDR2 sequences are SGHAT and FQNNGV. The germline V and J ends were trimmed by 5 bases and 0 bases, with 5 bases remaining between them.

This sequence joins TRBV6-6 and TRBJ2-2, with 9 bases fitting TRBD2. Per germline, CDR1 MNHNY and CDR2 SVGAGI (reference sequence). The CDR3 spans 16 residues. The J segment lost 7 bases and the V segment lost 5 bases, leaving 11 bases of the junction unmatched. DNA of the CDR3: TGTGCCAGCAGTGCTGGCGGGGGGGCCGGATTCGGGGAGCTGTTTTTT. It specifies CASSAGGGAGFGELFF.

The V and J genes are TRBV11-2 and TRBJ1-1; a weak D match, TRBD1 (5 bases). The CDR3 extends over 13 amino acids. The V and J ends lost 3 bases and 6 bases respectively, with 11 bases between them. Germline V gene lookup returns CDR1 SGHAT and CDR2 FQNNGV. The DNA for the CDR3 is TGTGCCAGCAGCTTGGGTGGGGGGGCTGAAGCTTTCTTT. Translation gives CASSLGGGAEAFF. Combining the CDR3 with reference TRBV11-2 and TRBJ1-1 gives the whole variable domain EAGVAQSPRYKIIEKRQSVAFWCNPISGHATLYWYQQILGQGPKLLIQFQNNGVVDDSQLPKDRFSAERLKGVDSTLKIQPAKLEDSAVYLCASSLGGGAEAFFGQGTRLTVV.

This rearrangement joins TRBV3-1 (or the pseudogene TRBV3-2) to TRBJ1-2; no reliable D call. This CDR3 spans 14 amino acids. With 5 bases removed from V and 2 bases from J, the gap between germline ends came to 12 bases. Germline V lookup: CDR1 LGHDT, CDR2 YNNKEL (reference sequence). The CDR3 sequence: CASSSSGLNYGYTF. CDR3 sequence (DNA): TGTGCCAGCAGCTCGTCGGGATTAAACTATGGCTACACCTTC.

This clone turned up a few times. The chain recombines TRBV9 with TRBJ2-1; 10 bases line up with TRBD1. Germline lookup yields CDR1 SGDLS and CDR2 YYNGEE. The CDR3 loop spans 17 amino acids. J gave up 1 base and V 4 bases, and 8 bases lay outside the gene matches. The CDR3 DNA sequence: TGTGCCAGCAGCTCAAGCCCGGGACAGGGGTCCTACAATGAGCAGTTCTTC. It is translated as CASSSSPGQGSYNEQFF.

This chain uses TRBV5-1 with TRBJ2-1; the match to TRBD2 covers 12 bases. The CDR3 totals 17 residues. J lost 4 bases, V lost 4 bases, and 9 bases had no gene match. Germline CDR1 SGHRS, CDR2 YFSETQ. CDR3 loop: CASSPNLAGGRYNEQFF. The CDR3, as DNA: TGCGCCAGCAGCCCTAATCTAGCGGGGGGGCGGTACAATGAGCAGTTCTTC.

The chain recombines TRBV28 with TRBJ1-6, with D possibly matching TRBD1 (6 bases). This CDR3 has 15 residues. In germline, CDR1 is MDHEN, CDR2 SYDVKM. The V end was cut by 7 bases, the J end by 5 bases, with 15 bases between. The CDR3 region has the DNA TGTGCCAGCACCTTAACAGGACAGAATAATTCACCCCTCCACTTT. It yields the protein CASTLTGQNNSPLHF.

This chain links TRBV19 with TRBJ1-6; 9 nucleotides agree with TRBD1. CDR1 and CDR2 from the germline V gene are LNHDA and SQIVND (reference sequence). The CDR3 loop spans 15 amino acids. The junction had 7 bases not matched to a gene; V was cut back by 6 bases and J by 7 bases. CDR3 bases: TGTGCCAGTAGCTACTACAGGGGGCACAATTCACCCCTCCACTTT. It codes for CASSYYRGHNSPLHF.

The chain carries TRBV12-2 and TRBJ1-2; whether TRBD1, the table's D call, matches the DNA was not checked. TRBV12-2 is classified as a pseudogene. The length of the CDR3 is 17 residues. As DNA, the CDR3 is TGTGCAAGTCGCTTAGGGTGGGAAGTGGGGCCGGTATATGGCTACACCTTC. As protein: CASRLGWEVGPVYGYTF.

The J gene is TRBJ1-2, the V gene TRBV7-2, with D perhaps matching TRBD1 (5 bases). Germline V CDR1 and CDR2: SGHTA, FQGNSA. Trimming stripped 4 bases from V and 4 bases from J, with 10 bases between. This CDR3 comprises 13 residues. The CDR3 nucleotides read TGTGCCAGCAGCTCGGACACCCTCTATGGCTACACCTTC. Translation: CASSSDTLYGYTF.

The V and J genes are TRBV10-3 and TRBJ2-5; D unclear. The germline V gene has CDR1 ENHRY and CDR2 SYGVKD. CDR3 size: 12 residues. The ends were cut back, 4 bases at V and 2 bases at J, with 5 bases in the middle. CDR3 protein: CAISVEQETQYF. CDR3 sequence (DNA): TGTGCCATCAGTGTAGAGCAAGAGACCCAGTACTTC.

The rearrangement links TRBV3-1 (or the pseudogene TRBV3-2) to TRBJ2-3; tentative D call: TRBD2 (7 bases). The V end lost 3 bases, the J end lost 4 bases, and 17 bases lay between the germline ends. Looked up from germline, CDR1 is LGHDT and CDR2 is YNNKEL (reference sequence). The CDR3 contains 16 residues. The CDR3 DNA reads as TGTGCCAGCAGCCACTTGGGCGGGGGCCGTGCAGATACGCAGTATTTT. This translates into CASSHLGGGRADTQYF.

V usage is TRBV4-2 and J usage is TRBJ1-3, with D possibly matching TRBD1 (6 bases). V shed 0 bases and J shed 2 bases, with 11 bases lying between them. There are 16 residues in the CDR3. Germline V gene data show CDR1 as LGHNA and CDR2 as YNFKEQ. Here the CDR3 reads CASSQEGGSTGNTIYF. CDR3 nucleotide sequence: TGTGCCAGCAGCCAAGAGGGGGGCAGCACTGGAAACACCATATATTTT.

The rearrangement uses TRBV28 and TRBJ1-4; 9 bases agree with TRBD1. Trimming removed 4 bases from V and 5 bases from J; junction bases left unmatched: 8. The CDR3 has 16 amino acids. Germline-derived CDR1 and CDR2 are MDHEN and SYDVKM. In DNA form, the CDR3 reads TGTGCCAGCAGTTACCAAACAGGGGGCCAAAATGAAAAACTGTTTTTT. Translation: CASSYQTGGQNEKLFF. The full variable domain, its missing parts supplied by reference TRBV28 and TRBJ1-4, is DVKVTQSSRYLVKRTGEKVFLECVQDMDHENMFWYRQDPGLGLRLIYFSYDVKMKEKGDIPEGYSVSREKKERFSLILESASTNQTSMYLCASSYQTGGQNEKLFFGSGTQLSVL.

This chain connects TRBV5-5 to TRBJ1-5; possible D gene TRBD1, 5 bases. The CDR3 has 15 amino acids. Germline V gene lookup returns CDR1 SGHKS and CDR2 YYEKEE (reference sequence). V was trimmed by 0 bases and J by 3 bases, leaving 10 bases between them. CDR3 DNA sequence: TGTGCCAGCAGCTTGGAGCAGGGTAACAATCAGCCCCAGCATTTT. Translating gives CASSLEQGNNQPQHF.

This chain uses TRBV19 with TRBJ2-6, with D perhaps TRBD1 or TRBD2 (5 bases each). The CDR3 covers 14 residues. CDR1 LNHDA and CDR2 SQIVND come from the germline V gene (reference sequence). The V end lost 5 bases, the J end lost 4 bases, and 9 bases lay between the germline ends. CDR3 DNA: TGTGCCAGTAGTCACCGGGGCGGGGCCAACGTCCTGACTTTC. Translation: CASSHRGGANVLTF.

The chain uses TRBV5-1 and TRBJ1-5, with TRBD1 as a possible D gene (6 bases). Germline V lookup: CDR1 SGHRS, CDR2 YFSETQ. V was clipped by 0 bases and J by 3 bases, with 10 bases between them. The CDR3 runs to 15 residues. CDR3 sequence reads: CASSLGQGINQPQHF. The DNA of the CDR3 is TGCGCCAGCAGCTTGGGGCAGGGGATCAATCAGCCCCAGCATTTT.

This clone has just one count. V gene TRBV28 combines with J gene TRBJ2-6, with D hard to call. This CDR3 comprises 13 residues. From germline, CDR1 is MDHEN and CDR2 SYDVKM. V was pared by 5 bases and J by 0 bases, with 2 bases between. The CDR3 reads CASSGSGANVLTF. CDR3 sequence (DNA): TGTGCCAGCAGTGGCTCTGGGGCCAACGTCCTGACTTTC.

The CDR3: CASKVSETGGGYNEQFF. CDR3 sequence (DNA): TGTGCCAGCAAAGTTTCCGAGACAGGGGGCGGTTACAATGAGCAGTTCTTC. This sequence joins TRBV28 and TRBJ2-1, with 10 positions matching TRBD1. The CDR3 totals 17 residues. The V segment lost 7 bases and the J segment 4 bases; nucleotides outside the gene matches: 13. Germline V CDR1 and CDR2: MDHEN, SYDVKM.

This clone was recorded only once. The genes are TRBV5-1 and TRBJ2-5, with unresolved D. The ends were cut back, 3 bases at V and 2 bases at J, with 14 bases in the middle. The CDR3 consists of 15 residues. CDR1 and CDR2 (germline): SGHRS, YFSETQ. The chain's CDR3 is CASSSEGMTQETQYF. Here the CDR3 DNA reads TGCGCCAGCAGCTCAGAAGGGATGACTCAAGAGACCCAGTACTTC.

V gene TRBV5-1 combines with J gene TRBJ1-4, with 10 bases aligning to TRBD1. V gave up 4 bases and J gave up 7 bases; unmatched junction bases: 7. From germline, CDR1 is SGHRS and CDR2 YFSETQ. The CDR3 runs 15 residues. This CDR3 is CASSPGDRGGEKLFF. The CDR3 DNA reads TGCGCCAGCAGCCCTGGGGACAGGGGAGGTGAAAAACTGTTTTTT.

This clone was seen once. The J gene is TRBJ1-2, the V gene TRBV5-1; D gene ambiguous. CDR1 SGHRS and CDR2 YFSETQ come from the germline V gene. The CDR3 spans 15 residues. Between the trimmed V and J ends, which lost 3 bases and 2 bases, there was a span of 14 bases. DNA of the CDR3: TGCGCCAGCAGCTCGGCGGGCGAGCAGAACTATGGCTACACCTTC. It specifies CASSSAGEQNYGYTF.